These 20 T cell receptor beta chains were all obtained from the same sample, sequenced in a study of cytomegalovirus exposure and HLA in healthy donors. Vbeta (60) and Jbeta (13) primers were used in the PCR. Generated by immunoSEQ multiplex PCR, the TCRdb table keeps only in-frame clones and is missing some. Here the sample spans approximately 190,000 clones, around 80% being singletons. The sample consisted of PBMCs. The receptors were sampled from a middle-aged man in good health and CMV-seropositive.

This chain uses TRBV7-3 with TRBJ2-5; D gene uncertain. Deletions cut 5 bases from V and 1 base from J, with 14 bases between. This CDR3 is 15 amino acids long. Germline CDR1 is SGHTA and CDR2 is FQGTGA. Written as DNA, the CDR3 is TGTGCCAGCAGCCCAAGCGTCGGATTCCAAGAGACCCAGTACTTC. Amino acids: CASSPSVGFQETQYF.

In regard to this clone: One end of the junction varies from germline; a read error may be responsible. This chain connects TRBV7-9 to TRBJ2-7; tentatively, D is TRBD2 (5 bases). The CDR3 length is 13 residues. Germline V lookup: CDR1 SEHNR, CDR2 FQNEAQ (reference sequence). CDR3 residues: CSSSSGFSYEQYF. DNA for the CDR3: TGTTCCAGCAGCTCGGGATTCTCCTACGAGCAGTACTTC. Complete variable domain (other parts from reference TRBV7-9 and TRBJ2-7): DTGVSQNPRHKITKRGQNVTFRCDPISEHNRLYWYRQTLGQGPEFLTYFQNEAQLEKSRLLSDRFSAERPKGSFSTLEIQRTEQGDSAMYLCSSSSGFSYEQYFGPGTRLTVT.

This clone appeared a few times. The chain carries TRBV15 and TRBJ1-3, with D possibly being TRBD1 (6 bases). The germline V and J ends were trimmed by 1 base and 0 bases, with 10 bases remaining between them. This CDR3 has 16 amino acids. Germline-derived CDR1 and CDR2 are LNHNV and YYDKDF (reference sequence). The CDR3 region is CATSRVGQISGNTIYF. The CDR3 coding sequence is TGTGCCACCAGCAGAGTCGGACAGATCTCTGGAAACACCATATATTTT.

About this clone itself: Sequence at one end of the junction differs from germline and may be a read error. The rearrangement uses TRBV7-9 and TRBJ2-3; TRBD2 agrees at 8 bases. The CDR3 extends over 15 amino acids. Germline V gene sequence: CDR1 SEHNR, CDR2 FQNEAQ (reference sequence). CDR3 nucleotides: TGTTCCAGCAGCTTTCAGCGGGGGAGCACAGATACGCAGTATTTT. This encodes CSSSFQRGSTDTQYF.

This clone was found a few times. V gene TRBV27 combines with J gene TRBJ2-1; no firm D call. The CDR3 totals 14 residues. CDR1 and CDR2 (germline): MNHEY, SMNVEV (reference sequence). V was shortened by 4 bases and J by 4 bases, with 11 bases between the two germline ends. The CDR3 reads CASSYMPQYNEQFF. CDR3 bases: TGTGCCAGCAGTTATATGCCCCAGTACAATGAGCAGTTCTTC.

The rearrangement joins TRBV7-9 to TRBJ1-2; no firm D call. Deletions cut 1 base from V and 8 bases from J, with 14 bases between. Germline CDR1 is SEHNR and CDR2 is FQNEAQ (reference sequence). This CDR3 is 14 amino acids long. CDR3 sequence: CASSLGISGKGYTF. CDR3 DNA sequence: TGTGCCAGCAGCTTAGGTATTTCTGGCAAAGGCTACACCTTC.

This rearrangement joins TRBV28 to TRBJ2-5; D not resolved. Between the trimmed V and J ends, which lost 5 bases and 1 base, there was a span of 14 bases. There are 15 residues in the CDR3. CDR1 and CDR2 (germline): MDHEN, SYDVKM. CDR3 protein: CASSPQAFRQETQYF. As DNA, the CDR3 is TGTGCCAGCAGTCCGCAAGCGTTCCGCCAAGAGACCCAGTACTTC.

The chain carries TRBV5-1 and TRBJ1-5, with D perhaps TRBD1 (6 bases). Germline V gene sequence: CDR1 SGHRS, CDR2 YFSETQ. Trimming took 4 bases from V and 1 from J, leaving 12 bases between them. The CDR3 runs to 15 residues. The CDR3 DNA follows: TGCGCCAGCAGCCTGGAGGGGGTGAGCAATCAGCCCCAGCATTTT. Amino acids: CASSLEGVSNQPQHF.

The chain couples TRBV27 to TRBJ1-1; no firm D call. The V end was cut by 7 bases, the J end by 2 bases, with 14 bases between. Germline V lookup: CDR1 MNHEY, CDR2 SMNVEV (reference sequence). The CDR3 totals 14 residues. The chain's CDR3 is CASKRRGVNTEAFF. CDR3 sequence (DNA): TGTGCCAGCAAGAGAAGAGGAGTTAACACTGAAGCTTTCTTT.

The table lists this clone with a count of one. The V call is TRBV7-3, the J call TRBJ2-1; 7 bases align to TRBD2. The ends lost 2 bases at V and 7 bases at J; junction bases unmatched: 17. Per the germline V gene, CDR1 is SGHTA and CDR2 is FQGTGA. CDR3 length: 18 residues. The CDR3: CASSLHPGRAGRGNEQFF. CDR3 in DNA: TGTGCCAGCAGCTTACACCCGGGGAGGGCGGGACGGGGGAATGAGCAGTTCTTC.

This clone occurred once. V usage is TRBV5-4 and J usage is TRBJ2-3, with D perhaps matching TRBD1 (5 bases). The CDR3 sequence is 14 residues long. Trimming left V 9 bases short and J 0 bases short, with 14 bases between. The V gene's germline CDR1 is SGHNT and CDR2 YYREEE (reference sequence). CDR3 nucleotide sequence: TGTGCCACCCACCCCAGGGCTAGCACAGATACGCAGTATTTT. It encodes CATHPRASTDTQYF.

There are a few counts of this clone. V and J are TRBV6-1 and TRBJ1-2, with a possible D match to TRBD1 (5 bases). With 5 bases removed from V and 0 bases from J, the gap between germline ends came to 13 bases. The CDR3 covers 15 residues. Per the germline V gene, CDR1 is MNHNS and CDR2 is SASEGT. CDR3 sequence: CASSPTDITNYGYTF. CDR3 in DNA: TGTGCCAGCAGTCCAACGGACATAACTAACTATGGCTACACCTTC.

The V and J genes are TRBV7-2 and TRBJ2-4; possible D gene TRBD1, 6 bases. The germline V gene has CDR1 SGHTA and CDR2 FQGNSA. The CDR3 runs to 13 residues. V dropped 5 bases and J dropped 7 bases, with 12 bases sitting between them. CDR3: CASSPVDRNIQYF. The CDR3 region has the DNA TGTGCCAGCAGCCCAGTCGACAGGAACATTCAGTACTTC.

This clone was observed once. The chain recombines TRBV25-1 with TRBJ2-5; 9 nucleotides match TRBD1. The CDR3 covers 15 residues. Germline V gene data show CDR1 as MGHDK and CDR2 as SYGVNS. V shed 4 bases, J shed 6 bases, and the junction held 9 bases outside the gene matches. The CDR3 DNA is TGTGCCAGCAGTGCTCCCGGGACAGGGTCGCAGACCCAGTACTTC. The encoded protein is CASSAPGTGSQTQYF.

This clone was seen only a few times. J is TRBJ1-1 and V is TRBV18, with 8 positions matching TRBD1. The trim removed 3 bases at V and 0 bases at J, leaving 3 bases unmatched. CDR1 and CDR2 (germline): KGHSH, LQKENI. The CDR3 spans 15 residues. CDR3 DNA sequence: TGTGCCAGCTCACCTAGGACAGGGCTGAACACTGAAGCTTTCTTT. It translates to CASSPRTGLNTEAFF.

The chain is built from TRBV10-3 and TRBJ2-2; 7 bases fit TRBD1. V lost 5 bases, J lost 1 base, and 10 bases stayed unmatched. The V gene's germline CDR1 is ENHRY and CDR2 SYGVKD. The length of the CDR3 is 17 residues. CDR3 sequence (DNA): TGTGCCATCAGTCGCGTAGGGGGCGGAGAGAACACCGGGGAGCTGTTTTTT. It codes for CAISRVGGGENTGELFF.

The chain joins TRBV2 to TRBJ2-5; 10 bases map to TRBD1. With the DNA end fitting TRBJ2-7 better, the J assignment may be wrong. The CDR3 has 16 residues. Germline V gives CDR1 SNHLY, CDR2 FYNNEI. CDR3 nucleotide sequence: TGTGCCAGCAGTGACTCCGGGACAGGGGTCTCCTACGAGCAGTACTTC. This translates into CASSDSGTGVSYEQYF.

This clone was observed a few times. Other DNA sequences of this sample code for an identical CDR3. This sequence joins TRBV18 and TRBJ1-5, with 10 bases fitting TRBD1. From germline, CDR1 is KGHSH and CDR2 LQKENI. CDR3 size: 14 residues. The junction had 4 bases not matched to a gene; V was cut back by 6 bases and J by 5 bases. Here the CDR3 reads CASSQDRGDQPQHF. The CDR3 DNA is TGTGCCAGCTCCCAGGACAGGGGGGATCAGCCCCAGCATTTT.

The J gene is TRBJ2-4, the V gene TRBV29-1; D is unclear. Germline CDR1 reads SQVTM; CDR2 reads ANQGSEA. V was cut by 5 bases and J by 0 bases, with 11 bases left in between. This CDR3 region has 14 residues. The CDR3 region has the DNA TGCAGCGTTCGGTCGGAGATAGCCAAAAACATTCAGTACTTC. Translation: CSVRSEIAKNIQYF.

The rearrangement links TRBV2 to TRBJ1-2, with D perhaps TRBD1 (6 bases). V lost 7 bases to trimming and J lost 0 bases, with 12 bases between them. CDR3 length equals 14 residues. Germline V lookup: CDR1 SNHLY, CDR2 FYNNEI. The CDR3 sequence: CASKLAGANYGYTF. The CDR3 nucleotides read TGTGCCAGCAAATTAGCAGGGGCTAACTATGGCTACACCTTC.